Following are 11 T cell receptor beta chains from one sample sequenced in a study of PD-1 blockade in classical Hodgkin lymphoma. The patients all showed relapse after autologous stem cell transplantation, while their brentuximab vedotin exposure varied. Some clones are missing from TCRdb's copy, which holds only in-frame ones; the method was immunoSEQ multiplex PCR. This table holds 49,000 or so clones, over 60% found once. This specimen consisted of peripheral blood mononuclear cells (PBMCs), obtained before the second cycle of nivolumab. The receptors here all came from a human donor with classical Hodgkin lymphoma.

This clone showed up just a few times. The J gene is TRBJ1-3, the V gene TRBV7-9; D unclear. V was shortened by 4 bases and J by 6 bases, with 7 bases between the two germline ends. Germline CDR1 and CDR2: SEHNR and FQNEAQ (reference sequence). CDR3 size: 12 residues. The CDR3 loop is CASSSVVNTIYF. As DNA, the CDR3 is TGTGCCAGCAGCTCCGTAGTAAACACCATATATTTT.

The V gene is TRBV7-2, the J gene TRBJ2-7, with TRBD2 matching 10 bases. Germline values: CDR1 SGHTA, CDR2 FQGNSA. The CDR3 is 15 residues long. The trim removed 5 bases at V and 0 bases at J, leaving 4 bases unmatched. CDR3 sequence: CASSLGTSVSYEQYF. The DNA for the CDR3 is TGTGCCAGCAGCCTCGGGACTAGCGTCTCCTACGAGCAGTACTTC.

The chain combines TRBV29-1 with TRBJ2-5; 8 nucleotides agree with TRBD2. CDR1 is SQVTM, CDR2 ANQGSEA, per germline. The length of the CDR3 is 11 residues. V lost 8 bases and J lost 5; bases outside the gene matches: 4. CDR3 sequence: CSQKRGETQYF. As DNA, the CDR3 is TGCAGCCAAAAGCGGGGGGAGACCCAGTACTTC.

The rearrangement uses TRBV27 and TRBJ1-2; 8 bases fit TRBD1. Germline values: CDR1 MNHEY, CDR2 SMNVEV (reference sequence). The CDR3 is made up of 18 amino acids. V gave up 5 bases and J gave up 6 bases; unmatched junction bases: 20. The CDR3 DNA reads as TGTGCCAGCAGTACCCAGTTCCTGACAGGGGTGAACACAGATGGCTACACCTTC. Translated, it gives CASSTQFLTGVNTDGYTF.

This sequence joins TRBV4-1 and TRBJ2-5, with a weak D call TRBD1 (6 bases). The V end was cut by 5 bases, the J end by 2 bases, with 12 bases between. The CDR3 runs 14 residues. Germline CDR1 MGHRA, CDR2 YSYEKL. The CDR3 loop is CASSYRTAQETQYF. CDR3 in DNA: TGCGCCAGCAGCTATAGGACAGCGCAAGAGACCCAGTACTTC.

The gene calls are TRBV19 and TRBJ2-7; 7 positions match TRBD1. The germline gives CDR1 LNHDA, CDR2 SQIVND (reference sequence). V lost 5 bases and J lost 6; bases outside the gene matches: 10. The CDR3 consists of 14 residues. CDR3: CASSPRGQPGEQYF. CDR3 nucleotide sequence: TGTGCCAGTAGTCCAAGGGGACAGCCCGGCGAGCAGTACTTC.

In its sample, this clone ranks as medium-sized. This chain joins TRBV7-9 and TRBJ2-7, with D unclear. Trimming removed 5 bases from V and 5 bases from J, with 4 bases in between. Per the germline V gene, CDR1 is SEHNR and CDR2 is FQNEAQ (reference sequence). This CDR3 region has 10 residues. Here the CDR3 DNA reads TGTGCCAGCAGCCCCAACGAGCAGTACTTC. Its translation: CASSPNEQYF.

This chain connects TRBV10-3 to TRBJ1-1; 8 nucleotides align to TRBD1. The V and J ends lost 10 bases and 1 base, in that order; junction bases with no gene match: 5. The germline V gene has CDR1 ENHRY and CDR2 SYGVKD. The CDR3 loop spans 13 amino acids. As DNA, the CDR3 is TGTGCCACCGACAGGGGCCCGAACACTGAAGCTTTCTTT. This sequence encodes CATDRGPNTEAFF.

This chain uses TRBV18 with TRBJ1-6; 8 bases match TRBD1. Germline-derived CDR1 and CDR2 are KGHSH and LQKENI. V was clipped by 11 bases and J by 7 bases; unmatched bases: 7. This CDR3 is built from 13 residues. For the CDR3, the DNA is TGTGCCGGCGCGGACAGGGCCAATTCACCCCTCCACTTT. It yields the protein CAGADRANSPLHF.

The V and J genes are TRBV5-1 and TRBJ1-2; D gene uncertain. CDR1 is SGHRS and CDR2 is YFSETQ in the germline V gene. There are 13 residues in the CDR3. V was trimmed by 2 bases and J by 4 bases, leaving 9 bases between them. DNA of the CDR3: TGCGCCAGCAGCTTCGACCGTGCCTATGGCTACACCTTC. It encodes CASSFDRAYGYTF. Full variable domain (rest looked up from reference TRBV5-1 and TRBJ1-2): KAGVTQTPRYLIKTRGQQVTLSCSPISGHRSVSWYQQTPGQGLQFLFEYFSETQRNKGNFPGRFSGRQFSNSRSEMNVSTLELGDSALYLCASSFDRAYGYTFGSGTRLTVV.

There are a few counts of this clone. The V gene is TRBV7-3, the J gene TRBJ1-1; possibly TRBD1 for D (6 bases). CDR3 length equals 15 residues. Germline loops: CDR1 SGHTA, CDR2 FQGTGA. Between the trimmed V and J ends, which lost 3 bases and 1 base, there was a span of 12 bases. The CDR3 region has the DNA TGTGCCAGCAGCTTTTTACGGGGGGCGAACACTGAAGCTTTCTTT. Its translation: CASSFLRGANTEAFF.